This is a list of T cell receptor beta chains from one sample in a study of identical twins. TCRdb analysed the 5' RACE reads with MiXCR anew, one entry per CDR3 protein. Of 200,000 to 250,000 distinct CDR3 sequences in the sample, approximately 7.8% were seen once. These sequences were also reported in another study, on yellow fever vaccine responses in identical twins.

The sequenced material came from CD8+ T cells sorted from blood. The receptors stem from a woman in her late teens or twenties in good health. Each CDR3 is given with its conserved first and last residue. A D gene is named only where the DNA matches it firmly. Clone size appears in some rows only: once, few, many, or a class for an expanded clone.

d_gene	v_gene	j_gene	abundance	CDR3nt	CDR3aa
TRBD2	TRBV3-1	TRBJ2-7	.	TGTGCCAGCAGCCAAGTCAGCGGGAGGGCCTACGAGCAGTACTTC	CASSQVSGRAYEQYF
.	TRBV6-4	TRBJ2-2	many	TGTGCCAGCAGTGAAGGTACGGACACCGGGGAGCTGTTTTTT	CASSEGTDTGELFF
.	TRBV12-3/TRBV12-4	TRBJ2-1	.	TGTGCCAGCAGTTTCGGACCCCACAATGAGCAGTTCTTC	CASSFGPHNEQFF
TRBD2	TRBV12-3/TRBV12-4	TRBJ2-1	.	TGTGCCAGCAGTACGACGGGACTAGCGTACAATGAGCAGTTCTTC	CASSTTGLAYNEQFF
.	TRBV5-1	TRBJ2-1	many	TGCGCCAGCAGCCCCGACAGAGTCTACTTCAATGAGCAGTTCTTC	CASSPDRVYFNEQFF
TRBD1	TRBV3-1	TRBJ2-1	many	TGTGCCAGCAGTCGGCAGGGGGACAATGAGCAGTTCTTC	CASSRQGDNEQFF
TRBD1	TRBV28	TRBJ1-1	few	TGTGCCAGCAGTTTATGGACAGGGGCCACCACTGAAGCTTTCTTT	CASSLWTGATTEAFF
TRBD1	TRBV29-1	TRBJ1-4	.	TGCAGCGTTGGTTCAGGGGGCGTTGAAAAACTGTTTTTT	CSVGSGGVEKLFF
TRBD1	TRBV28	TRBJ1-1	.	TGTGCCAGCAGTTTTTTAGAAGTTAGGACAGGGCTTGTTAGGGGCACTGAAGCTTTCTTT	CASSFLEVRTGLVRGTEAFF
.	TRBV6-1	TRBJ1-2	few	TGTGCCAGCAGTGAAGGGTCACGAGGTTTCGGCTTCTATGGCTACACCTTC	CASSEGSRGFGFYGYTF
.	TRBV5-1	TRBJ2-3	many	TGCGCCAGCAGCTTGGAAGGACAGCTCACAGATACGCAGTATTTT	CASSLEGQLTDTQYF
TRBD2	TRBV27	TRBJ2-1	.	TGTGCCAGCAGTCTGGGGCAGCGGGGTTACAATGAGCAGTTCTTC	CASSLGQRGYNEQFF
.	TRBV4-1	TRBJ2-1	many	TGCGCCAGCAGCCAATCTAAACTCAGCGATGAGCAGTTCTTC	CASSQSKLSDEQFF
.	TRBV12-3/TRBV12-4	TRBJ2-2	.	TGTGCCAGCGTGCTGGACAGAGGGAGCGGGGAGCTGTTTTTT	CASVLDRGSGELFF
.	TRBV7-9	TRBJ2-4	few	TGTGCCAGCAGCCCGCCTTTGGGGCCGGCCAAAAACATTCAGTACTTC	CASSPPLGPAKNIQYF
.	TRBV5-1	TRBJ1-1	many	TGCGCCAGCAGCTACGGGACTCCGTCTGAAGCTTTCTTT	CASSYGTPSEAFF
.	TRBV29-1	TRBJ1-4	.	TGCAGCGTTGTAGACCAGGGTTGGCCAAGTGAAAAACTGTTTTTT	CSVVDQGWPSEKLFF
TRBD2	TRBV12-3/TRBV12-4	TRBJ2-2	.	TGTGCCAGCAGTTTATCCCTAGCGGGAGCTAGGGGGGAGCTGTTTTTT	CASSLSLAGARGELFF
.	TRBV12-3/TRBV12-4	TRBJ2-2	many	TGTGCCAGCAGTTTATCGGGGCCCACCGGGGAGCTGTTTTTT	CASSLSGPTGELFF
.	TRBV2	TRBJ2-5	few	TGTGCCAGCAGTGAATGGGGCGGGACAACACAAGAGACCCAGTACTTC	CASSEWGGTTQETQYF
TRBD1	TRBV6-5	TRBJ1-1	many	TGTGCCAGCAGTTACGGGACAGGGAACACTGAAGCTTTCTTT	CASSYGTGNTEAFF
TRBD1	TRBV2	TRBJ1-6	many	TGTGCCAGCAGGGACAGGGGGCCGGAGTCACCCCTCCACTTT	CASRDRGPESPLHF
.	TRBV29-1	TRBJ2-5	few	TGCAGCGTTGAGGAGGGTGGGGTTATGGCCCAGTACTTC	CSVEEGGVMAQYF
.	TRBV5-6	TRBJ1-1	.	TGTGCCAGCAGGTTGGGCAAGAACACTGAAGCTTTCTTT	CASRLGKNTEAFF
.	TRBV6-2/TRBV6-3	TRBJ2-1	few	TGTGCCACCGCCCAAGAGAGACGGGCCAATGAGCAGTTCTTC	CATAQERRANEQFF
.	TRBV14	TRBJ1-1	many	TGTGCCAGCAGCCAATGGGGACATTTTGCTGAAGCTTTCTTT	CASSQWGHFAEAFF
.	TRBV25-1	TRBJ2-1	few	TGTGCCAGCAGTGTCCTAGCAACGGGGGAGCAGTTCTTC	CASSVLATGEQFF
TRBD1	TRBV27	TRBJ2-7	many	TGTGCCAGCAGTTTCTGGAGGGTGGACAGGGGTGTCTACGAGCAGTACTTC	CASSFWRVDRGVYEQYF
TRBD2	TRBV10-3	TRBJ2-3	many	TGTGCCTTGGCGGGGGGCCGCACAGATACGCAGTATTTT	CALAGGRTDTQYF
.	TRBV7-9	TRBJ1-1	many	TGTGCCAGCACCCCCCCGGGGGGAGAGACTGAAGCTTTCTTT	CASTPPGGETEAFF
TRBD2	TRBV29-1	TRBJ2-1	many	TGCAGCGCTCGACTAGCGGAATACAATGAGCAGTTCTTC	CSARLAEYNEQFF
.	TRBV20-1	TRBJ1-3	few	TGCAGTGCTCAGGTTGACGGAAACACCATATATTTT	CSAQVDGNTIYF
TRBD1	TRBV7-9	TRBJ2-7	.	TGTGCCAGCAGCAGGGGGACAGGGATCGGCGAGCAGTACTTC	CASSRGTGIGEQYF
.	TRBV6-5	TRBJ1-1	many	TGTGCCAGCAGTTACTCGACGTATGATAGGGTTGGTACTGAAGCTTTCTTT	CASSYSTYDRVGTEAFF
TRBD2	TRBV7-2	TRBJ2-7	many	TGTGCCAGCAGCTTACTAGCGGAGACCTCCTACGAGCAGTACTTC	CASSLLAETSYEQYF
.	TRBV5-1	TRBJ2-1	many	TGCGCCAGCAGCTTGGAGGCCTACAATGAGCAGTTCTTC	CASSLEAYNEQFF
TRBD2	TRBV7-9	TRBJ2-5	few	TGTGCCAGCAGCCTTGGGAGGGACCCGAAAGAGACCCAGTACTTC	CASSLGRDPKETQYF
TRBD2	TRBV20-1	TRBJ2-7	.	TGCAGTGCTTACGGGACTAGCGAGTCCTACGAGCAGTACTTC	CSAYGTSESYEQYF
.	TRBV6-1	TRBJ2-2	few	TGTGCCAGCAGAAGCCGGGAGACTTGGGACGGCGGGGAGCTGTTTTTT	CASRSRETWDGGELFF
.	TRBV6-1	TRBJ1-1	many	TGTGCCAGCATCATAAACACTGAAGCTTTCTTT	CASIINTEAFF
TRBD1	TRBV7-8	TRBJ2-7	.	TGTGCCAGCAGCTTAGCCTCGACAGGGACAGGCGAGCAGTACTTC	CASSLASTGTGEQYF